The 17 T cell receptor beta chains listed next were all sequenced from one sample in a study of blood T cells in healthy people across ages (dated by TCRdb to between 2015 and 2016). Receptor libraries were prepared by 5' RACE. Sequenced on an Illumina HiSeq 2500. The second PCR ran for about 6 to 12 cycles and used a J-beta primer mix along with a sample-barcoded 5' primer. TCRdb reprocessing: public reads trimmed at Q25 with fastp, clones called with MiXCR, in-frame beta chains kept. Entries are consolidated by CDR3 protein sequence, retaining the most common genes and DNA. The sample table holds around 1.5 million distinct CDR3 sequences, of which approximately 42% were seen once. The ten biggest clones cover roughly 7.9% of the sample. Sequences were obtained from blood. The source of these receptors is a woman aged 18-29 years in good health.

Details on this clonotype: The junction shows a germline mismatch at one end, possibly a read error. V gene TRBV28 combines with J gene TRBJ1-4, with D possibly being TRBD1 (6 bases). The CDR3 length is 15 residues. Germline assignment: CDR1 MDHEN and CDR2 SYDVKM. This CDR3 is CASSPYGGESEELFF. CDR3 DNA sequence: TGTGCCAGCAGCCCGTACGGGGGCGAGAGTGAAGAACTGTTTTTT.

DNA of the CDR3: TGTGCCAGCAGCCCCCCGCGACAGGGTAAAAGGCGAGACTATGGCTACACCTTC. It translates to CASSPPRQGKRRDYGYTF. The rearrangement uses TRBV13 and TRBJ1-2; 7 positions agree with TRBD1. In germline, CDR1 is PRHDT, CDR2 FYEKMQ (reference sequence). This CDR3 spans 18 amino acids. The trim removed 5 bases at V and 3 bases at J, leaving 18 bases unmatched.

This clonotype appeared a few times. The chain is built from TRBV6-6 and TRBJ2-7; D gene unclear. The CDR3 consists of 13 residues. Germline V CDR1 and CDR2: MNHNY, SVGAGI (reference sequence). Between the trimmed V and J ends, which lost 5 bases and 0 bases, there was a span of 8 bases. CDR3 bases: TGTGCCAGCAGTGACCGATACTCCTACGAGCAGTACTTC. Protein product: CASSDRYSYEQYF.

There are a few counts of this clonotype. V gene TRBV25-1 combines with J gene TRBJ2-1; 11 nucleotides align to TRBD2. The CDR3 runs 16 residues. V dropped 1 base and J dropped 7; count of bases not matched to a gene: 6. The germline gives CDR1 MGHDK, CDR2 SYGVNS. The CDR3 DNA follows: TGTGCCAGCAGTGAATGGGGGTCTAGCGGGAGGAATGAGCAGTTCTTC. It codes for CASSEWGSSGRNEQFF.

This clonotype showed up just a few times. V and J are TRBV12-3 or TRBV12-4 and TRBJ1-1; TRBD1 aligns across 9 bases. J lost 4 bases, V lost 3 bases, and 6 bases had no gene match. There are 15 residues in the CDR3. CDR3 protein: CASSFHTGGGTEAFF. The CDR3 DNA reads as TGTGCCAGCAGTTTCCACACAGGGGGCGGCACTGAAGCTTTCTTT.

This clonotype was counted only a few times. The chain combines TRBV5-1 with TRBJ2-5; a possible D gene is TRBD1 (5 bases). The CDR3 contains 13 residues. Looked up from germline, CDR1 is SGHRS and CDR2 is YFSETQ. V dropped 4 bases and J dropped 4 bases, with 11 bases sitting between them. CDR3 residues: CASSTSRAETQYF. CDR3 coding DNA: TGCGCCAGCAGCACCTCCAGGGCAGAGACCCAGTACTTC.

This chain uses TRBV20-1 with TRBJ1-1; D is ambiguous. V dropped 6 bases and J dropped 2 bases, with 13 bases sitting between them. Per germline, CDR1 DFQATT and CDR2 SNEGSKA (reference sequence). The CDR3 loop spans 13 amino acids. CDR3 sequence (DNA): TGCAGTGCCGCCCCGCAGCCCAACACTGAAGCTTTCTTT. It is translated as CSAAPQPNTEAFF.

V is TRBV4-1 and J is TRBJ2-7; a weak D match, TRBD2 (5 bases). V was trimmed by 4 bases and J by 2 bases, leaving 18 bases between them. Per the germline V gene, CDR1 is MGHRA and CDR2 is YSYEKL. The CDR3 sequence is 16 residues long. In nucleotides, the CDR3 is TGCGCCAGCAGCCCCTCGAGAGAGCGGAGCCCCTACGAGCAGTACTTC. Amino acid sequence: CASSPSRERSPYEQYF.

This clonotype was counted between two and nine times. This chain connects TRBV6-2 or TRBV6-3 to TRBJ2-1; TRBD2 matches 8 bases. J lost 8 bases, V lost 3 bases, and 9 bases had no gene match. Germline assignment: CDR1 MNHEY and CDR2 SVGEGT. This CDR3 has 15 residues. As DNA, the CDR3 is TGTGCCAGCAGTTATGGACGGGGGGGTGGCGATGAGCAGTTCTTC. It specifies CASSYGRGGGDEQFF.

This clonotype was seen at least ten times. The V and J genes are TRBV6-5 and TRBJ2-7; 8 bases agree with TRBD1. Unmatched junction bases numbered 12, after V lost 4 bases and J lost 4 bases. The CDR3 has 16 residues. Germline V gene lookup returns CDR1 MNHEY and CDR2 SVGAGI. Here the CDR3 DNA reads TGTGCCAGCAGTTTACTCTCCGGACAGGGCTCGTACGAGCAGTACTTC. Encoded protein: CASSLLSGQGSYEQYF.

The chain is built from TRBV3-1 and TRBJ2-5; D is unclear. V dropped 1 base and J dropped 5 bases, with 17 bases sitting between them. Germline lookup yields CDR1 LGHDT and CDR2 YNNKEL (reference sequence). CDR3 size: 16 residues. CDR3 sequence: CASSQGRTPLGETQYF. The CDR3 DNA sequence: TGTGCCAGCAGCCAAGGCCGAACCCCACTGGGCGAGACCCAGTACTTC.

The V gene is TRBV4-3, the J gene TRBJ2-3, with D perhaps TRBD2 (6 bases). CDR3 length: 16 amino acids. Germline V CDR1 and CDR2: LGHNA, YSLEER. The V and J ends lost 1 base and 1 base respectively, with 12 bases between them. In DNA form, the CDR3 reads TGCGCCAGCAGCCAAGTCCCTGGCGGGGGCACAGATACGCAGTATTTT. Translation gives CASSQVPGGGTDTQYF.

This clonotype appeared many times. The chain is built from TRBV12-3 or TRBV12-4 and TRBJ1-2; D ambiguous. This CDR3 comprises 13 residues. V was trimmed by 8 bases and J by 3 bases, leaving 13 bases between them. CDR3 in amino acids: CASGGPEHYGYTF. Here the CDR3 DNA reads TGTGCCAGCGGCGGACCGGAACACTATGGCTACACCTTC.

This clonotype has a handful of counts. This sequence joins TRBV20-1 and TRBJ2-1; D uncertain. The CDR3 consists of 14 residues. Trimming removed 7 bases from V and 1 base from J, with 14 bases in between. Germline values: CDR1 DFQATT, CDR2 SNEGSKA (reference sequence). The CDR3 protein is CSVGSSGSYNEQFF. The CDR3 bases are TGCAGTGTGGGGTCTTCCGGGTCCTACAATGAGCAGTTCTTC.

This clonotype was seen more than once but under ten times. The V gene is TRBV20-1, the J gene TRBJ2-2; D might be TRBD2 (5 bases). The CDR3 has 16 residues. V was trimmed by 3 bases and J by 1 base, leaving 15 bases between them. Germline V CDR1 and CDR2: DFQATT, SNEGSKA (reference sequence). The CDR3 coding sequence is TGCAGTGCTAGGGAGGCCGGGGTGGGGAACACCGGGGAGCTGTTTTTT. Encoded protein: CSAREAGVGNTGELFF.

A few counts support this clonotype. This chain connects TRBV24-1 to TRBJ2-4; TRBD1 might be the D (6 bases). V was cut by 9 bases and J by 8 bases, with 13 bases left in between. Germline V CDR1 and CDR2: KGHDR, SFDVKD. The length of the CDR3 is 12 residues. CDR3 nucleotide sequence: TGTGCCACCGCAGGGGAGTCGGACATTCAGTACTTC. The encoded protein is CATAGESDIQYF.

J is TRBJ2-1 and V is TRBV5-1; D is unclear. Germline loops: CDR1 SGHRS, CDR2 YFSETQ. This CDR3 is 15 amino acids long. The germline V and J ends were trimmed by 0 bases and 3 bases, with 10 bases remaining between them. As DNA, the CDR3 is TGCGCCAGCAGCTTGGCCCATTTAGGCTACAATGAGCAGTTCTTC. It translates to CASSLAHLGYNEQFF.